This TCR beta chain was sequenced during a study of cytomegalovirus exposure and HLA in healthy donors. 60 Vbeta and 13 Jbeta primers were used in PCR. TCRdb's copy holds only in-frame clones and misses some; the assay was immunoSEQ multiplex PCR. The sample includes about 100,000 clones, roughly 79% of them seen just once. Germline CDR1 SGHNT, CDR2 YENEEA. The V end was cut by 5 bases, the J end by 8 bases, with 16 bases between. The CDR3 covers 14 residues. The sequence was collected from a woman in her 70s in good health and CMV-seropositive. Sequenced sample: PBMCs. V and J are TRBV11-3 and TRBJ2-1; perhaps TRBD2 as D (6 bases). The CDR3 DNA reads TGTGCCAGCAGCCCTCGACTAGTGTCTCATGAGCAGTTCTTC. Its protein is CASSPRLVSHEQFF.